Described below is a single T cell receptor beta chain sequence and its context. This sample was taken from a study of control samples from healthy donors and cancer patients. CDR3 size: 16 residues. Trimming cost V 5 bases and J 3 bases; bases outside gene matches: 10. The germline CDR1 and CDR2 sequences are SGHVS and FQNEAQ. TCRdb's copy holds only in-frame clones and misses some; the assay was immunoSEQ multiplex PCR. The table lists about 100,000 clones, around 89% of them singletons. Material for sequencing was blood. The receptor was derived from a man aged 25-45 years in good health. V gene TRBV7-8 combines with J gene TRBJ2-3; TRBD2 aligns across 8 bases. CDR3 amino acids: CASSLSFGGATDTQYF. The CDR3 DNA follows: TGTGCCAGCAGCCTCTCTTTCGGGGGGGCAACAGATACGCAGTATTTT.